Included here is one T cell receptor (beta chain) sequence, with context. Its antigen is currently unknown. The CDR3 sequence is 14 residues long. Germline V CDR1 and CDR2: SGHVS, FNYEAQ. These data are taken from a study of T cells in localized non-small cell lung cancer. The protocol was immunoSEQ multiplex PCR, while the TCRdb copy is restricted to in-frame clones and leaves out a portion. In the table there are some 21,000 clones, approximately 86% of which are singletons. Study results and caveats: Uninvolved adjacent lung had the highest recorded T cell clonality, with tumor below it. Longer overall survival was seen with higher T cell density measured in blood. Of the top 100 tumor clones, median roughly 60 were in adjacent lung, 25 to 30 among its top 100.

The material sequenced was peripheral blood mononuclear cells, taken before any cancer treatment. This chain links TRBV7-6 with TRBJ2-5; TRBD2 matches at 10 bases. TRBJ2-7 matches the DNA end more closely, so the J call is doubtful. This TCR was sampled from a male donor aged 60 or older with stage II lung adenocarcinoma. For the CDR3, the DNA is TGTGCCAGCAGCTTATCTAGCGGGAGCGACGAGCAGTACTTC. This gives the protein CASSLSSGSDEQYF.